These 16 T cell receptor beta chains came from one sample sequenced in a study of memory CD4+ T cells and cytomegalovirus serostatus. The sort gate was single viable CD3+CD4+CD8-CD45RO+ cells for memory CD4+ T cells. This table comes from immunoSEQ multiplex PCR, and its TCRdb copy is limited to in-frame clones, with some not included. This table has around 76,000 clones, 60% to 80% appearing once. Sequenced sample: memory CD4+ T cells from blood. Every receptor here comes from an adult in good health and CMV-seropositive.

The gene calls are TRBV7-2 and TRBJ1-3, with D hard to call. The CDR3 extends over 14 amino acids. V was pared by 4 bases and J by 3 bases, with 10 bases between. Germline loops: CDR1 SGHTA, CDR2 FQGNSA. CDR3 residues: CASSSYNSGNTIYF. CDR3 nucleotides: TGTGCCAGCAGCTCCTACAATAGTGGAAACACCATATATTTT. The whole variable domain, filled in from reference TRBV7-2 and TRBJ1-3, reads GAGVSQSPSNKVTEKGKDVELRCDPISGHTALYWYRQSLGQGLEFLIYFQGNSAPDKSGLPSDRFSAERTGGSVSTLTIQRTQQEDSAVYLCASSSYNSGNTIYFGEGSWLTVV.

This chain uses TRBV18 with TRBJ2-1; 9 nucleotides align to TRBD1. Germline lookup yields CDR1 KGHSH and CDR2 LQKENI. Germline trimming cut 3 bases from V and 6 bases from J; bases unmatched to any gene: 3. This CDR3 contains 14 residues. The chain's CDR3 is CASSPGQGINEQFF. Here the CDR3 DNA reads TGTGCCAGCTCACCGGGACAGGGTATCAATGAGCAGTTCTTC.

The gene calls are TRBV7-7 and TRBJ1-1; TRBD1 matches 7 bases. J gave up 9 bases and V 5 bases, and 9 bases lay outside the gene matches. The CDR3 loop spans 13 amino acids. Germline-derived CDR1 and CDR2 are SSHAT and FNYEAQ (reference sequence). CDR3 coding DNA: TGTGCCAGCAGCGGCAGCGACAGGGTAAAAGCTTTCTTT. Its protein is CASSGSDRVKAFF.

This chain joins TRBV5-1 and TRBJ1-2; the match to TRBD1 covers 8 bases. The trim removed 0 bases at V and 5 bases at J, leaving 9 bases unmatched. The CDR3 sequence is 16 residues long. Germline loops: CDR1 SGHRS, CDR2 YFSETQ. The CDR3 here is CASSLASGGEGYGYTF. In DNA form, the CDR3 reads TGCGCCAGCAGCTTGGCCTCAGGGGGCGAGGGGTATGGCTACACCTTC. The full variable domain, with the rest looked up from reference TRBV5-1 and TRBJ1-2, is KAGVTQTPRYLIKTRGQQVTLSCSPISGHRSVSWYQQTPGQGLQFLFEYFSETQRNKGNFPGRFSGRQFSNSRSEMNVSTLELGDSALYLCASSLASGGEGYGYTFGSGTRLTVV.

The chain links TRBV2 to TRBJ1-1, with 10 bases fitting TRBD1. Germline loops: CDR1 SNHLY, CDR2 FYNNEI. V was clipped by 3 bases and J by 1 base; unmatched bases: 2. This CDR3 comprises 15 residues. CDR3 sequence: CASSDWDRGNTEAFF. DNA for the CDR3: TGTGCCAGCAGTGATTGGGACAGGGGGAACACTGAAGCTTTCTTT.

This clone was detected a few times. This sequence joins TRBV25-1 and TRBJ2-1; 7 bases map to TRBD2. Looked up from germline, CDR1 is MGHDK and CDR2 is SYGVNS. This CDR3 is 13 amino acids long. V gave up 8 bases and J gave up 2 bases; unmatched junction bases: 3. This CDR3 reads CASGAGAYNEQFF. CDR3 coding DNA: TGTGCCAGCGGCGCGGGGGCCTACAATGAGCAGTTCTTC.

This clone was counted between two and nine times. The V and J genes are TRBV5-8 and TRBJ1-4; 8 bases are shared with TRBD1. V lost 2 bases to trimming and J lost 6 bases; unmatched junction nucleotides: 15. There are 18 residues in the CDR3. Germline lookup yields CDR1 SGHTS and CDR2 YDEGEE. CDR3 amino acids: CASSFGQGSPRADEKLFF. The DNA of the CDR3 is TGTGCCAGCAGCTTCGGACAGGGCTCTCCGCGAGCGGATGAAAAACTGTTTTTT.

This chain joins TRBV27 and TRBJ2-3; 10 bases map to TRBD1. Germline trimming cut 2 bases from V and 0 bases from J; bases unmatched to any gene: 8. The germline V gene has CDR1 MNHEY and CDR2 SMNVEV (reference sequence). CDR3 length equals 18 residues. DNA for the CDR3: TGTGCCAGCAGTTTAGATCGGGACAGGGGATCAAGCACAGATACGCAGTATTTT. This codes for CASSLDRDRGSSTDTQYF.

The chain has TRBV20-1 and TRBJ2-1, with TRBD2 matching over 8 bases. Germline V gene lookup returns CDR1 DFQATT and CDR2 SNEGSKA (reference sequence). The CDR3 is 10 residues long. Germline trimming cut 6 bases from V and 12 bases from J; bases unmatched to any gene: 4. This CDR3 reads CSAEREWQFF. The CDR3 nucleotides are TGCAGTGCAGAGCGGGAGTGGCAGTTCTTC.

The chain employs TRBV11-2 and TRBJ2-2; 7 bases match TRBD1. J was trimmed by 3 bases and V by 3 bases; bases with no gene match: 10. This CDR3 has 17 amino acids. Germline V gives CDR1 SGHAT, CDR2 FQNNGV. The CDR3, as DNA: TGTGCCAGCAGCTTTAGAGGCGACAGGGTTTACACCGGGGAGCTGTTTTTT. Protein sequence: CASSFRGDRVYTGELFF.

The chain recombines TRBV19 with TRBJ2-1, with 8 bases identical to TRBD1. In germline, CDR1 is LNHDA, CDR2 SQIVND (reference sequence). V lost 1 base, J lost 7 bases, and 12 bases stayed unmatched. The CDR3 covers 17 residues. CDR3 in amino acids: CASSIVRLGQGRNEQFF. The CDR3 coding sequence is TGTGCCAGTAGTATAGTTCGTCTCGGACAGGGAAGAAATGAGCAGTTCTTC. Together with reference TRBV19 and TRBJ2-1, the CDR3 gives the full variable domain: DGGITQSPKYLFRKEGQNVTLSCEQNLNHDAMYWYRQDPGQGLRLIYYSQIVNDFQKGDIAEGYSVSREKKESFPLTVTSAQKNPTAFYLCASSIVRLGQGRNEQFFGPGTRLTVL.

The genes are TRBV2 and TRBJ1-5; D gene uncertain. The CDR3 consists of 15 residues. Trimming left V 6 bases short and J 0 bases short, with 12 bases between. Germline CDR1 is SNHLY and CDR2 is FYNNEI. The CDR3 nucleotides read TGTGCCAGCAGGAGAGGCCAATTTAGCAATCAGCCCCAGCATTTT. It specifies CASRRGQFSNQPQHF.

The rearrangement uses TRBV5-6 and TRBJ2-3; a weak D match, TRBD2 (5 bases). This CDR3 has 14 amino acids. Germline CDR1 SGHDT, CDR2 YYEEEE. With 4 bases removed from V and 3 bases from J, the gap between germline ends came to 12 bases. The CDR3 spells CASSGSYGTDTQYF. For the CDR3, the DNA is TGTGCCAGCAGCGGGAGCTACGGAACAGATACGCAGTATTTT.

V and J are TRBV7-8 and TRBJ2-1; 7 bases line up with TRBD1. The CDR3 extends over 15 amino acids. V lost 5 bases, J lost 6 bases, and 10 bases stayed unmatched. Germline V lookup: CDR1 SGHVS, CDR2 FQNEAQ. CDR3 DNA: TGTGCCAGCAGCACCCTGGGACAGCCTTTCAATGAGCAGTTCTTC. Translated: CASSTLGQPFNEQFF.

V gene TRBV11-3 combines with J gene TRBJ1-3, with 7 positions matching TRBD1. The CDR3 loop spans 16 amino acids. Trimming removed 5 bases from V and 3 bases from J; junction bases left unmatched: 10. The germline CDR1 and CDR2 sequences are SGHNT and YENEEA. The CDR3 here is CASSDTGTVSGNTIYF. The CDR3 region has the DNA TGTGCCAGCAGCGACACCGGGACAGTCAGTGGAAACACCATATATTTT.

The V call is TRBV5-6, the J call TRBJ1-1, with 9 bases fitting TRBD1. Germline CDR1 and CDR2: SGHDT and YYEEEE. The CDR3 totals 17 residues. V lost 6 bases to trimming and J lost 0 bases; unmatched junction nucleotides: 12. CDR3 protein: CASNKPGTGILNTEAFF. In DNA form, the CDR3 reads TGTGCCAGCAACAAACCCGGGACAGGGATTTTGAACACTGAAGCTTTCTTT.